The count of the clone carrying this TCR beta chain is one. The antigen is undetermined. The sample comes from a study of blood T cells in healthy people across ages. Findings of the study overall: Naive T cell percentage and TCR beta diversity correlated strongly. Age advanced and TCR beta diversity per million T cells fell, roughly linearly. The long-lived group displayed more naive CD4+ cells, plus higher diversity, than the aged donors did.

The authors ran a second PCR of roughly 7 to 11 cycles using a sample-barcoded 5' primer and a J-beta primer mix. From each sample, at least 3 million paired-end reads containing CDR3 were obtained. TCRdb reprocessed the 5' RACE reads with MiXCR, giving one entry per CDR3 protein. The data hold 720,000 or so distinct CDR3 sequences, with approximately 40% observed a single time. Germline lookup yields CDR1 DFQATT and CDR2 SNEGSKA (reference sequence). The CDR3 sequence is 15 residues long. V was clipped by 4 bases and J by 5 bases; unmatched bases: 10. The rearrangement links TRBV20-1 to TRBJ1-5; the match to TRBD1 covers 8 bases. The sequenced material came from blood. The sequence came from a man at least 80 years old in good health. CDR3 region: CSATLRTGTDQPQHF. The CDR3 nucleotides read TGCAGTGCTACCCTCCGGACAGGGACCGATCAGCCCCAGCATTTT.